These 29 T cell receptor beta chains were sequenced from one sample in a study of shared clonotypes between healthy human individuals. The data were produced by immunoSEQ multiplex PCR, yet TCRdb's version contains in-frame clones alone and is incomplete. This repertoire shows about 2.4 million clones, approximately 92% found once; its top ten account for around 0.15%. Sequencing was done on a sample of naive CD4+ T cells sorted from blood. Specified subset: CD45RA+ positively selected. These receptors originate from a man aged 18-30 years in good health.

The CDR3 reads CASSKGKRFWSGEPLFEQFF. The CDR3 coding sequence is TGTGCCAGCAGCAAAGGGAAGAGGTTTTGGTCGGGAGAACCCCTATTTGAGCAGTTCTTC. The chain links TRBV21-1 to TRBJ2-1; TRBD2, the table's D call, lacks a check against the DNA. TRBV21-1 is described as a pseudogene. The CDR3 is 20 amino acids.

V and J are TRBV28 and TRBJ2-2; D is possibly TRBD1 (5 bases). The germline V gene has CDR1 MDHEN and CDR2 SYDVKM. The ends were cut back, 5 bases at V and 0 bases at J, with 10 bases in the middle. CDR3 length: 15 residues. The CDR3 here is CASSPRAPNTGELFF. The CDR3 region has the DNA TGTGCCAGCAGTCCCAGGGCCCCGAACACCGGGGAGCTGTTTTTT.

The CDR3 region is CASTAQGAAYEQYF. DNA for the CDR3: TGTGCCAGCACCGCCCAGGGGGCGGCCTACGAGCAGTACTTC. The chain couples TRBV6-5 to TRBJ2-7, with 8 bases that match TRBD1. Losses at the gene ends were 7 bases for V and 2 bases for J; bases not matched to a gene: 7. Germline V gives CDR1 MNHEY, CDR2 SVGAGI. There are 14 residues in the CDR3.

The chain links TRBV30 to TRBJ1-6, with TRBD1 identical over 8 bases. V was pared by 4 bases and J by 0 bases, with 5 bases of the junction left unmatched. The CDR3 is 16 residues long. Germline V gene sequence: CDR1 GTSNPN, CDR2 SVGIG (reference sequence). The DNA of the CDR3 is TGTGCCTGGACCAGACAGGGGTTCTCCTATAATTCACCCCTCCACTTT. Translated: CAWTRQGFSYNSPLHF.

The chain employs TRBV5-6 and TRBJ2-5, with D hard to call. This CDR3 has 13 amino acids. Germline V gene sequence: CDR1 SGHDT, CDR2 YYEEEE. With 3 bases removed from V and 5 bases from J, the gap between germline ends came to 11 bases. The CDR3 nucleotides read TGTGCCAGCAGCTCTCTCTCCGGGGAGACCCAGTACTTC. This translates into CASSSLSGETQYF.

This clone was seen a single time. The rearrangement links TRBV30 to TRBJ2-5; D is uncertain. Looked up from germline, CDR1 is GTSNPN and CDR2 is SVGIG (reference sequence). V lost 1 base to trimming and J lost 1 base, with 7 bases between them. The CDR3 has 13 amino acids. CDR3 loop: CAWSGAIQETQYF. In nucleotides, the CDR3 is TGTGCCTGGAGTGGGGCTATCCAAGAGACCCAGTACTTC.

The genes are TRBV10-3 and TRBJ1-2; possibly TRBD1 for D (6 bases). V lost 5 bases to trimming and J lost 7 bases, with 20 bases between them. The CDR3 contains 15 residues. CDR1 and CDR2 (germline): ENHRY, SYGVKD. CDR3 in DNA: TGTGCCATCAGTTCACGGGACACACTCAAGTCTGGCTACACCTTC. Residues: CAISSRDTLKSGYTF.

The chain recombines TRBV10-1 with TRBJ2-7; 9 nucleotides align to TRBD1. After removal of 6 bases from V and 5 bases from J, the junction contained 8 bases not matched to a gene. The CDR3 totals 14 residues. CDR1 is WNHNN and CDR2 is SYGVQD in the germline V gene (reference sequence). The DNA for the CDR3 is TGCGCCAGCAGGCGAATCGGGACAGGGCACGAGCAGTACTTC. Its translation: CASRRIGTGHEQYF.

The chain couples TRBV6-6 to TRBJ2-2; D call uncertain. V lost 7 bases and J 1 base, leaving 7 bases between the germline ends. The CDR3 is made up of 13 amino acids. Per the germline V gene, CDR1 is MNHNY and CDR2 is SVGAGI (reference sequence). DNA of the CDR3: TGTGCCAGCACTGGCGGGAACACCGGGGAGCTGTTTTTT. This encodes CASTGGNTGELFF.

With respect to this clone: Within the sample, other DNA sequences also encode this same CDR3. The chain joins TRBV30 to TRBJ2-3; no firm D call. Germline V CDR1 and CDR2: GTSNPN, SVGIG (reference sequence). The CDR3 runs 12 residues. V lost 1 base, J lost 3 bases, and 5 bases lay in between. CDR3 sequence: CAWSGGTDTQYF. CDR3 bases: TGTGCCTGGAGTGGAGGAACAGATACGCAGTATTTT.

The chain has TRBV10-3 and TRBJ2-3; 12 bases agree with TRBD1. V dropped 4 bases and J dropped 4; count of bases not matched to a gene: 6. CDR3 length: 16 residues. Germline CDR1 and CDR2: ENHRY and SYGVKD. The CDR3 sequence: CAISALGTGGADTQYF. The CDR3 bases are TGTGCCATCAGTGCCCTCGGGACAGGGGGCGCAGATACGCAGTATTTT.

This clone was counted only a few times. The chain joins TRBV29-1 to TRBJ1-1; D gene uncertain. The germline V gene encodes CDR1 SQVTM and CDR2 ANQGSEA. This CDR3 comprises 12 residues. The germline V and J ends were trimmed by 4 bases and 4 bases, with 10 bases remaining between them. The CDR3 here is CSVGSVGTEAFF. Written as DNA, the CDR3 is TGCAGCGTTGGTTCGGTTGGCACTGAAGCTTTCTTT.

The chain is built from TRBV6-6 and TRBJ1-6; 7 nucleotides align to TRBD1. CDR3 size: 15 residues. V dropped 10 bases and J dropped 7; count of bases not matched to a gene: 13. CDR1 is MNHNY, CDR2 SVGAGI, per germline (reference sequence). The CDR3 nucleotides read TGTGCCACCAGATCGGAAGGGACAGACAATTCACCCCTCCACTTT. Protein: CATRSEGTDNSPLHF.

Regarding this clone: The sample has other DNA sequences that encode this CDR3 too. V gene TRBV28 combines with J gene TRBJ2-5; the match to TRBD2 covers 12 bases. The V gene's germline CDR1 is MDHEN and CDR2 SYDVKM. Trimming took 4 bases from V and 5 from J; bases not matched to a gene: 5. CDR3 length: 15 amino acids. CDR3 loop: CASSSGLAGQETQYF. The DNA for the CDR3 is TGTGCCAGCAGTTCCGGACTAGCGGGGCAGGAGACCCAGTACTTC.

V gene TRBV5-8 combines with J gene TRBJ1-2; 8 positions match TRBD1. CDR1 and CDR2 (germline): SGHTS, YDEGEE. This CDR3 region has 15 residues. The V gene end was trimmed by 6 bases and the J gene end by 0 bases; junction bases not matched to a gene: 7. Here the CDR3 DNA reads TGTGCCAGCAACAAAGGACAGGGAGCTAACTATGGCTACACCTTC. This translates into CASNKGQGANYGYTF.

The chain couples TRBV18 to TRBJ1-1; 9 bases match TRBD1. This CDR3 contains 16 residues. The J segment lost 3 bases and the V segment lost 6 bases, leaving 11 bases of the junction unmatched. Germline values: CDR1 KGHSH, CDR2 LQKENI. The CDR3 DNA is TGTGCCAGCTCGCGGGACAGGGACTTTTCGGACACTGAAGCTTTCTTT. This translates into CASSRDRDFSDTEAFF.

The chain joins TRBV5-1 to TRBJ2-7; 9 positions match TRBD2. V was clipped by 2 bases and J by 3 bases; unmatched bases: 6. Germline lookup yields CDR1 SGHRS and CDR2 YFSETQ. The CDR3 runs 15 residues. This chain's CDR3 is CASSLNSGSIYEQYF. CDR3 DNA: TGCGCCAGCAGCTTAAATAGCGGGAGTATCTACGAGCAGTACTTC. The full variable domain, with the rest looked up from reference TRBV5-1 and TRBJ2-7, is KAGVTQTPRYLIKTRGQQVTLSCSPISGHRSVSWYQQTPGQGLQFLFEYFSETQRNKGNFPGRFSGRQFSNSRSEMNVSTLELGDSALYLCASSLNSGSIYEQYFGPGTRLTVT.

V gene TRBV6-1 combines with J gene TRBJ2-5; D gene unclear. Germline V lookup: CDR1 MNHNS, CDR2 SASEGT. V was clipped by 3 bases and J by 1 base, with 9 bases between them. The CDR3 is made up of 14 amino acids. The DNA of the CDR3 is TGTGCCAGCAGTGAGGGGTGGATCCAAGAGACCCAGTACTTC. Residues: CASSEGWIQETQYF.

CDR3 coding DNA: TGTGCCAGTAGGGTACAGGGGGCGAGTACTGAAGCTTTCTTT. Translation gives CASRVQGASTEAFF. The chain employs TRBV19 and TRBJ1-1, with 9 bases lining up with TRBD1. CDR3 length: 14 residues. After removal of 6 bases from V and 5 bases from J, the junction contained 7 bases not matched to a gene. CDR1 and CDR2 from the germline V gene are LNHDA and SQIVND (reference sequence).

The V and J genes are TRBV14 and TRBJ2-5; no reliable D call. V dropped 1 base and J dropped 4 bases, with 16 bases sitting between them. The CDR3 is 16 amino acids. Germline CDR1 and CDR2: SGHDN and FVKESK. CDR3 bases: TGTGCCAGCAGCCAAGGGTCGGGCAGGCTGATAGAGACCCAGTACTTC. Translating gives CASSQGSGRLIETQYF.

The chain carries TRBV14 and TRBJ2-2; D uncertain. With 4 bases removed from V and 4 bases from J, the gap between germline ends came to 19 bases. The CDR3 has 17 amino acids. Germline CDR1 reads SGHDN; CDR2 reads FVKESK. In DNA, the CDR3 is TGTGCCAGCAGCCTTAGAAGGGCAGGTGACGGCACCGGGGAGCTGTTTTTT. This encodes CASSLRRAGDGTGELFF.

The chain recombines TRBV5-1 with TRBJ2-7, with 15 bases matching TRBD2. This CDR3 has 20 residues. With 0 bases clipped from V and 0 bases from J, the junction kept 10 bases outside the gene matches. CDR1 is SGHRS, CDR2 YFSETQ, per germline. CDR3 in DNA: TGCGCCAGCAGCTTGGGGCACCTCGGGACTAGCGGGAGGTTCTCCTACGAGCAGTACTTC. Protein: CASSLGHLGTSGRFSYEQYF. Full variable domain (rest looked up from reference TRBV5-1 and TRBJ2-7): KAGVTQTPRYLIKTRGQQVTLSCSPISGHRSVSWYQQTPGQGLQFLFEYFSETQRNKGNFPGRFSGRQFSNSRSEMNVSTLELGDSALYLCASSLGHLGTSGRFSYEQYFGPGTRLTVT.

CDR3 loop: CASSIKPGGGTEAFF. The CDR3 DNA follows: TGTGCCAGTAGTATTAAGCCGGGGGGCGGAACTGAAGCTTTCTTT. V is TRBV19 and J is TRBJ1-1; D might be TRBD1 (6 bases). V was clipped by 3 bases and J by 5 bases, with 16 bases between them. The CDR3 covers 15 residues. From germline, CDR1 is LNHDA and CDR2 SQIVND (reference sequence).

The V and J genes are TRBV27 and TRBJ2-7; 8 bases are a match to TRBD2. Germline CDR1 and CDR2: MNHEY and SMNVEV (reference sequence). The junction had 8 bases not matched to a gene; V was cut back by 6 bases and J by 4 bases. This CDR3 has 14 residues. CDR3 coding DNA: TGTGCCAGCAGCAGCGGGAGTAAAGCTTACGAGCAGTACTTC. Translating it yields CASSSGSKAYEQYF.

CDR3 amino acids: CASSEKVKTEDEQYF. In DNA form, the CDR3 reads TGCGCCAGCAGTGAGAAGGTCAAGACGGAGGACGAGCAGTACTTC. The chain has TRBV10-2 and TRBJ2-7, with a possible D match to TRBD2 (5 bases). This CDR3 region has 15 residues. The V gene lost 2 bases and the J gene lost 5 bases, with 16 bases spanning the gap. Per germline, CDR1 WSHSY and CDR2 SAAADI.

On this clone: The sample holds other DNA sequences that translate to the same CDR3. This chain joins TRBV2 and TRBJ2-5; 11 nucleotides match TRBD1. CDR3 length: 14 residues. After removal of 7 bases from V and 4 bases from J, the junction contained 5 bases not matched to a gene. Germline V gene lookup returns CDR1 SNHLY and CDR2 FYNNEI. CDR3 sequence (DNA): TGTGCCAGCAACGGACAGGGGGCAGGAGAGACCCAGTACTTC. Its translation is CASNGQGAGETQYF. The variable domain in full, completed from reference TRBV2 and TRBJ2-5, reads EPEVTQTPSHQVTQMGQEVILRCVPISNHLYFYWYRQILGQKVEFLVSFYNNEISEKSEIFDDQFSVERPDGSNFTLKIRSTKLEDSAMYFCASNGQGAGETQYFGPGTRLLVL.

This clone was picked up one time. The V gene is TRBV7-9, the J gene TRBJ1-1; tentatively, D is TRBD1 (5 bases). The CDR3 runs to 16 residues. The V gene lost 2 bases and the J gene lost 3 bases, with 16 bases spanning the gap. In germline, CDR1 is SEHNR, CDR2 FQNEAQ (reference sequence). This CDR3 is CASSLLSPGRHTEAFF. The CDR3 DNA reads TGTGCCAGCAGCTTACTGAGCCCGGGGCGGCACACTGAAGCTTTCTTT.

The V call is TRBV13, the J call TRBJ2-7; maybe TRBD1 (5 bases). V shed 1 base and J shed 3 bases, with 10 bases lying between them. CDR3 size: 14 residues. Germline V gives CDR1 PRHDT, CDR2 FYEKMQ (reference sequence). The CDR3: CASSLDRSFYEQYF. As DNA, the CDR3 is TGTGCCAGCAGCTTAGACAGGTCCTTCTACGAGCAGTACTTC.

V is TRBV7-9 and J is TRBJ2-3, with 10 positions matching TRBD2. The J segment lost 4 bases and the V segment lost 4 bases, leaving 8 bases of the junction unmatched. This CDR3 is 16 amino acids long. CDR1 and CDR2 (germline): SEHNR, FQNEAQ (reference sequence). The CDR3 DNA reads TGTGCCAGCAGCTACCGCCTAGCGGGAGTTGCAGATACGCAGTATTTT. Its protein is CASSYRLAGVADTQYF.